This T cell receptor (beta chain) was sequenced during a study of T cells in Graves' hyperthyroidism and ophthalmopathy. The V and J ends lost 4 bases and 4 bases, in that order; junction bases with no gene match: 7. The length of the CDR3 is 14 residues. CDR1 is SGDLS and CDR2 is YYNGEE in the germline V gene. The investigators amplified TCR beta CDR3 regions from RNA transcripts. HTBI primers were used for first-round RT-PCR of the TCR CDR3. TCRdb reprocessed the multiplex PCR reads with MiXCR, giving one entry per CDR3 protein. Of 200,000 to 250,000 distinct CDR3 sequences in the sample, more than 15% were seen once. For Graves' hyperthyroidism to be stable, ophthalmopathy could not progress within 18 months. Participants, patients aged 18 to 65, had newly diagnosed hyperthyroidism with a duration under 2 months.

This TCR was sampled from a man between 50 and 59 years old with Graves' hyperthyroidism. Source material: blood. This sequence joins TRBV9 and TRBJ2-7; 8 nucleotides align to TRBD1. This CDR3 reads CASSPGGRAYEQYF. The DNA for the CDR3 is TGTGCCAGCAGCCCAGGGGGCAGGGCGTACGAGCAGTACTTC. Filled out from reference TRBV9 and TRBJ2-7, the complete variable domain reads DSGVTQTPKHLITATGQRVTLRCSPRSGDLSVYWYQQSLDQGLQFLIQYYNGEERAKGNILERFSAQQFPDLHSELNLSSLELGDSALYFCASSPGGRAYEQYFGPGTRLTVT.